The rows below give T cell receptor beta chains drawn from one sample of a study of T cells after yellow fever vaccination. TCRdb recomputed calls from the 5' RACE reads with MiXCR, one row per CDR3 protein. This sample yields over 65,000 distinct CDR3 sequences, of which about 14% are seen a single time; under 30% belongs to the top ten. This specimen consisted of CD8+ T cells not binding an NS4B(214-222) dextramer, sorted from PBMCs, obtained approximately 20 days after the first yellow fever vaccination. The receptors come from a man aged 18 to 35 who received the YFV17D yellow fever vaccine. Both conserved end residues are part of each CDR3. Fields, in order: J gene, V gene, clone size, D gene, CDR3 DNA, CDR3 protein. D genes are given only for firm matches. Clone size is not always given. Where it is, it says once, few, many or a class for expanded clones.

j_call: TRBJ1-1
v_call: TRBV3-1
clone_size: -
d_call: -
cdr3_nt: TGTGCCAGCAGCCAAGTGCTCGGAATGAACACTGAAGCTTTCTTT
cdr3_aa: CASSQVLGMNTEAFF

j_call: TRBJ2-2
v_call: TRBV7-2
clone_size: -
d_call: TRBD1
cdr3_nt: TGTGCCAGCAGCTTCGGAGGGGACAGGGACCCAGAGAACGGGGAGCTGTTTTTT
cdr3_aa: CASSFGGDRDPENGELFF

j_call: TRBJ2-1
v_call: TRBV6-5
clone_size: many
d_call: -
cdr3_nt: TGTGCCAGCTGGGGGGACGGTTACAATGAGCAGTTCTTC
cdr3_aa: CASWGDGYNEQFF

j_call: TRBJ2-2
v_call: TRBV12-3/TRBV12-4
clone_size: few
d_call: -
cdr3_nt: TGTGCCAGCAGCCCCGTATCGAACACCGGGGAGCTGTTTTTT
cdr3_aa: CASSPVSNTGELFF

j_call: TRBJ1-2
v_call: TRBV9
clone_size: few
d_call: -
cdr3_nt: TGTGCCAGCAGCGTAGGGGGAGGCTGGGGCTACACCTTC
cdr3_aa: CASSVGGGWGYTF

j_call: TRBJ1-6
v_call: TRBV2
clone_size: -
d_call: TRBD1
cdr3_nt: TGTGCCAGCAGTGAAATAAGGGCGGGACAGGGTGGTTCACCCCTCCACTTT
cdr3_aa: CASSEIRAGQGGSPLHF

j_call: TRBJ1-5
v_call: TRBV7-9
clone_size: -
d_call: TRBD1
cdr3_nt: TGTGCCAGCAGCCTGACAGGGAAGAATCAGCCCCAGCATTTT
cdr3_aa: CASSLTGKNQPQHF

j_call: TRBJ2-3
v_call: TRBV2
clone_size: -
d_call: TRBD2
cdr3_nt: TGTGCCAGCAGTGTAACGGCTAGCGGAGATACGCAGTATTTT
cdr3_aa: CASSVTASGDTQYF

j_call: TRBJ1-5
v_call: TRBV28
clone_size: few
d_call: -
cdr3_nt: TGTGCCAGCCTCCTTTCGTACCGGGTCTTTAATCAGCCCCAGCATTTT
cdr3_aa: CASLLSYRVFNQPQHF

j_call: TRBJ2-1
v_call: TRBV6-5
clone_size: -
d_call: TRBD1
cdr3_nt: TGTGCCAGCAGTTTGGGACAGGGTATACATGAGCAGTTCTTC
cdr3_aa: CASSLGQGIHEQFF

j_call: TRBJ1-4
v_call: TRBV7-6
clone_size: few
d_call: TRBD1
cdr3_nt: TGTGCCAGCAGCTTAGCGCCACAGGGGAATGAAAAACTGTTTTTT
cdr3_aa: CASSLAPQGNEKLFF

j_call: TRBJ1-1
v_call: TRBV5-5
clone_size: -
d_call: -
cdr3_nt: TGTGCCAGCAAGAGGGGCACTGAAGCTTTCTTT
cdr3_aa: CASKRGTEAFF

j_call: TRBJ1-1
v_call: TRBV25-1
clone_size: -
d_call: -
cdr3_nt: TGTGCCAGCAGTGAGCGGTTTTTGGGGACTGAAGCTTTCTTT
cdr3_aa: CASSERFLGTEAFF

j_call: TRBJ1-6
v_call: TRBV7-9
clone_size: few
d_call: TRBD1
cdr3_nt: TGTGCCAGCAAAACAGGGGGATTTGGGGCCTATAATTCACCCCTCCACTTT
cdr3_aa: CASKTGGFGAYNSPLHF

j_call: TRBJ2-1
v_call: TRBV7-8
clone_size: -
d_call: -
cdr3_nt: TGTGCCAGCAGCCCCACCTCGTCCGGGGTATATGAGCAGTTCTTC
cdr3_aa: CASSPTSSGVYEQFF

j_call: TRBJ2-3
v_call: TRBV2
clone_size: few
d_call: -
cdr3_nt: TGTGCCAGCAACGGCGGGACCACAGATACGCAGTATTTT
cdr3_aa: CASNGGTTDTQYF

j_call: TRBJ1-2
v_call: TRBV18
clone_size: -
d_call: -
cdr3_nt: TGTGCCAGCTCGTACCAAGCTTCCGGGGGCTCTGGCTACACCTTC
cdr3_aa: CASSYQASGGSGYTF

j_call: TRBJ2-5
v_call: TRBV7-9
clone_size: -
d_call: -
cdr3_nt: TGTGCCAGCAGCCTCGGGCTGATTGAGACCCAGTACTTC
cdr3_aa: CASSLGLIETQYF

j_call: TRBJ2-3
v_call: TRBV3-1
clone_size: few
d_call: TRBD2
cdr3_nt: TGTGCCAGCAGCCAAGTCCCGGGGGGTGGCACAGATACGCAGTATTTT
cdr3_aa: CASSQVPGGGTDTQYF

j_call: TRBJ2-5
v_call: TRBV6-5
clone_size: -
d_call: -
cdr3_nt: TGTGCCAGCAGTTACGGGCGGACCACCGGGGAGACCCAGTACTTC
cdr3_aa: CASSYGRTTGETQYF

j_call: TRBJ2-4
v_call: TRBV2
clone_size: -
d_call: -
cdr3_nt: TGTGCCAGCAGTGACAGGGGGGGCAAAAACATTCAGTACTTC
cdr3_aa: CASSDRGGKNIQYF

j_call: TRBJ2-1
v_call: TRBV6-5
clone_size: few
d_call: TRBD2
cdr3_nt: TGTGCCAGCAGTTGGGACCTAGCGGGTGTTTACAATGAGCAGTTCTTC
cdr3_aa: CASSWDLAGVYNEQFF

j_call: TRBJ2-7
v_call: TRBV9
clone_size: -
d_call: TRBD1
cdr3_nt: TGTGCCAGCAGCTTCAGGACAGGGCTTTCCTACGAGCAGTACTTC
cdr3_aa: CASSFRTGLSYEQYF

j_call: TRBJ2-2
v_call: TRBV7-8
clone_size: few
d_call: -
cdr3_nt: TGTGCCAGCAGCTTAGGGCCCCCCGGGGAGCTGTTTTTT
cdr3_aa: CASSLGPPGELFF

j_call: TRBJ2-7
v_call: TRBV12-3/TRBV12-4
clone_size: -
d_call: -
cdr3_nt: TGTGCCAGCAGCAACGGACAGCCCGAGCAGTACTTC
cdr3_aa: CASSNGQPEQYF

j_call: TRBJ2-7
v_call: TRBV12-5
clone_size: -
d_call: TRBD1
cdr3_nt: TGTGCTAGTGGAAGACAGGGGGCGATTGGTTACGAGCAGTACTTC
cdr3_aa: CASGRQGAIGYEQYF

j_call: TRBJ2-7
v_call: TRBV27
clone_size: -
d_call: TRBD1
cdr3_nt: TGTGCCAGCAGTTCATCTTACCGGGACAGGTCCTACGAGCAGTACTTC
cdr3_aa: CASSSSYRDRSYEQYF